This is a list of T cell receptor beta chains from one sample in a study of patients and donors after allogeneic stem cell transplantation. A single record per CDR3 protein comes from TCRdb applying MiXCR to the RT-PCR reads. Here the sample spans 110,000 or so distinct CDR3 sequences, around 33% being singletons. The sequenced sample consisted of blood, either unsorted or a sorted T cell fraction (not recorded which). These receptors all stem from a human donor who was either an allogeneic HSCT recipient or a stem cell or donor lymphocyte infusion donor (not recorded which). It is not recorded whose cells these are; they may come from a transplant donor. CDR3s include the opening cysteine and the closing phenylalanine or tryptophan. Each record gives: D gene, J gene, clone size, V gene, CDR3 DNA, CDR3 protein. A D gene is named only where the DNA matches it firmly. The size of a clone is reported for some rows only, either as once, few or many, or as a class for expanded clones.

d_gene: TRBD1; j_gene: TRBJ1-5; abundance: .; v_gene: TRBV12-3/TRBV12-4; CDR3nt: TGTGCCAGCAGGGGACAGAATAGCAATCAGCCCCAGCATTTT; CDR3aa: CASRGQNSNQPQHF
d_gene: .; j_gene: TRBJ2-3; abundance: .; v_gene: TRBV7-2; CDR3nt: TGTGCCTTGGGGTGGGGAGGAGATACGCAGTATTTT; CDR3aa: CALGWGGDTQYF
d_gene: .; j_gene: TRBJ1-2; abundance: many; v_gene: TRBV2; CDR3nt: TGTGCCAGCAGTGATTGGGGGACGGCTGGCTACACCTTC; CDR3aa: CASSDWGTAGYTF
d_gene: TRBD2; j_gene: TRBJ2-1; abundance: few; v_gene: TRBV24-1; CDR3nt: TGTGCCACCAGTGTTACTAGCGGGCACAATGAGCAGTTCTTC; CDR3aa: CATSVTSGHNEQFF
d_gene: .; j_gene: TRBJ2-2; abundance: .; v_gene: TRBV11-3; CDR3nt: TGTGCCAGCAGCTTTCGGGATTGGACCGGGGAGCTGTTTTTT; CDR3aa: CASSFRDWTGELFF
d_gene: TRBD2; j_gene: TRBJ2-5; abundance: .; v_gene: TRBV12-3/TRBV12-4; CDR3nt: TGTGCCAGCAGTCGCTCTAGCGGGAGAGGGACCCAGTACTTC; CDR3aa: CASSRSSGRGTQYF
d_gene: .; j_gene: TRBJ2-7; abundance: .; v_gene: TRBV18; CDR3nt: TGTGCCAGCTCACCGGACATACACGAGCAGTACTTC; CDR3aa: CASSPDIHEQYF
d_gene: .; j_gene: TRBJ1-2; abundance: .; v_gene: TRBV15; CDR3nt: TGTGCCACCAGCAGAGACAGGGGATCGTGGGGCTACACCTTC; CDR3aa: CATSRDRGSWGYTF
d_gene: .; j_gene: TRBJ1-1; abundance: .; v_gene: TRBV6-6; CDR3nt: TGTGCCAGCTCTTCGTTAACAGGCACTGAAGCTTTCTTT; CDR3aa: CASSSLTGTEAFF
d_gene: .; j_gene: TRBJ2-5; abundance: few; v_gene: TRBV7-2; CDR3nt: TGTGCCAGCAGCTTAGCGGGAGCCCAAGAGACCCAGTACTTC; CDR3aa: CASSLAGAQETQYF
d_gene: .; j_gene: TRBJ1-4; abundance: few; v_gene: TRBV20-1; CDR3nt: TGCAGTGCTAGAGAATTAGGGAGGGTGAATGAAAAACTGTTTTTT; CDR3aa: CSARELGRVNEKLFF
d_gene: .; j_gene: TRBJ1-1; abundance: few; v_gene: TRBV7-9; CDR3nt: TGTGCCAGCATAAGGGACACCCTTGTATGGACTGAAGCTTTCTTT; CDR3aa: CASIRDTLVWTEAFF
d_gene: .; j_gene: TRBJ2-5; abundance: .; v_gene: TRBV20-1; CDR3nt: TGCAGTGCTAGTCACGGGACCCAGTACTTC; CDR3aa: CSASHGTQYF
d_gene: .; j_gene: TRBJ1-4; abundance: few; v_gene: TRBV20-1; CDR3nt: TGCAGTGCTAGAGTTCCGAGGACAACTAATGAAAAACTGTTTTTT; CDR3aa: CSARVPRTTNEKLFF
d_gene: .; j_gene: TRBJ1-4; abundance: .; v_gene: TRBV29-1; CDR3nt: TGCAGCGTTGAAGCTACAGGGAGGGAAAAACTGTTTTTT; CDR3aa: CSVEATGREKLFF
d_gene: .; j_gene: TRBJ2-1; abundance: .; v_gene: TRBV30; CDR3nt: TGTGCCTGGAGTACGGGGTACAATGAGCAGTTCTTC; CDR3aa: CAWSTGYNEQFF
d_gene: TRBD1; j_gene: TRBJ1-4; abundance: .; v_gene: TRBV29-1; CDR3nt: TGCAGCGTTGAAGAGGGGACAGCTAATGAAAAACTGTTTTTT; CDR3aa: CSVEEGTANEKLFF
d_gene: TRBD1; j_gene: TRBJ2-5; abundance: .; v_gene: TRBV2; CDR3nt: TGTGCCAGCAGCCCCGGGACAGGACAAGAGACCCAGTACTTC; CDR3aa: CASSPGTGQETQYF
d_gene: .; j_gene: TRBJ2-5; abundance: .; v_gene: TRBV4-3; CDR3nt: TGCGCCAGCAGCCAGGCTTTCAGAGAGACCCAGTACTTC; CDR3aa: CASSQAFRETQYF
d_gene: .; j_gene: TRBJ2-1; abundance: .; v_gene: TRBV5-1; CDR3nt: TGCGCCAGCAGCCAGGGGCTCCTGAATGAGCAGTTCTTC; CDR3aa: CASSQGLLNEQFF
d_gene: .; j_gene: TRBJ1-5; abundance: few; v_gene: TRBV7-2; CDR3nt: TGTGCCAGCAGCCGTCAGTTCAATCAGCCCCAGCATTTT; CDR3aa: CASSRQFNQPQHF
d_gene: .; j_gene: TRBJ1-1; abundance: .; v_gene: TRBV18; CDR3nt: TGTGCCAGCAGACCGGGAACCCCTGGGTGGGCTTTCTTT; CDR3aa: CASRPGTPGWAFF
d_gene: TRBD2; j_gene: TRBJ2-1; abundance: .; v_gene: TRBV10-3; CDR3nt: TGTGCCATCAGTCCTAGGGAGGGTATAAATGAGCAGTTCTTC; CDR3aa: CAISPREGINEQFF
d_gene: TRBD2; j_gene: TRBJ2-1; abundance: once; v_gene: TRBV4-1; CDR3nt: TGCGCCAGCAGCCAAGATCCGGGACTAGCCTACAATGAGCAGTTCTTC; CDR3aa: CASSQDPGLAYNEQFF
d_gene: .; j_gene: TRBJ1-1; abundance: .; v_gene: TRBV10-3; CDR3nt: TGTGCCATCAGTGCCTACAGGGTAGTGATGAACACTGAAGCTTTCTTT; CDR3aa: CAISAYRVVMNTEAFF
d_gene: TRBD2; j_gene: TRBJ2-3; abundance: .; v_gene: TRBV4-2; CDR3nt: TGTGCCAGCAGCCAAGGCGAGGGGAGGGCAGGGGATACGCAGTATTTT; CDR3aa: CASSQGEGRAGDTQYF
d_gene: .; j_gene: TRBJ1-5; abundance: .; v_gene: TRBV7-9; CDR3nt: TGTGCCAGCAGCTTACAGACTAATCAGCCCCAGCATTTT; CDR3aa: CASSLQTNQPQHF
d_gene: .; j_gene: TRBJ2-7; abundance: .; v_gene: TRBV3-1; CDR3nt: TGTGCCAGCAGCCCCGCGGGCGGGCCCACCTACGAGCAGTACTTC; CDR3aa: CASSPAGGPTYEQYF
d_gene: TRBD1; j_gene: TRBJ2-4; abundance: .; v_gene: TRBV7-8; CDR3nt: TGTGCCAGCAGCTTAGATGGACAGGGGTCCAACATTCAGTACTTC; CDR3aa: CASSLDGQGSNIQYF
d_gene: .; j_gene: TRBJ2-7; abundance: .; v_gene: TRBV6-5; CDR3nt: TGTGCCAGCAGGCTGTTCGGTTACGAGCAGTACTTC; CDR3aa: CASRLFGYEQYF
d_gene: .; j_gene: TRBJ1-2; abundance: many; v_gene: TRBV7-9; CDR3nt: TGTGCCAGCAGCGCCATCAGATGGGGATCTAACTATGGCTACACCTTC; CDR3aa: CASSAIRWGSNYGYTF
d_gene: TRBD1; j_gene: TRBJ2-7; abundance: .; v_gene: TRBV10-3; CDR3nt: TGTGCCATCAGTGAGTCGCTACAGGGGAACGAGCAGTACTTC; CDR3aa: CAISESLQGNEQYF
d_gene: .; j_gene: TRBJ2-1; abundance: .; v_gene: TRBV5-6; CDR3nt: TGTGCCAGCAGCTCCATGGGGAGCTACAATGAGCAGTTCTTC; CDR3aa: CASSSMGSYNEQFF
d_gene: TRBD2; j_gene: TRBJ2-7; abundance: .; v_gene: TRBV3-1; CDR3nt: TGTGCCAGCAGCCGACTAGCGGGATCCTACGAGCAGTACTTC; CDR3aa: CASSRLAGSYEQYF
d_gene: TRBD1; j_gene: TRBJ2-6; abundance: .; v_gene: TRBV20-1; CDR3nt: TGCAGTGCTAGGCATCCGGGACAGGCCTCTGGGGCCAACGTCCTGACTTTC; CDR3aa: CSARHPGQASGANVLTF
d_gene: .; j_gene: TRBJ1-6; abundance: few; v_gene: TRBV6-5; CDR3nt: TGTGCCAGCAGGGAAGACAGCGCGATTTTTTATTCACCCCTCCACTTT; CDR3aa: CASREDSAIFYSPLHF
d_gene: .; j_gene: TRBJ2-3; abundance: .; v_gene: TRBV29-1; CDR3nt: TGCAGCGTCGAGGCTCAGGGACGCACAGATACGCAGTATTTT; CDR3aa: CSVEAQGRTDTQYF
d_gene: .; j_gene: TRBJ2-7; abundance: .; v_gene: TRBV20-1; CDR3nt: TGCAGTGCTAGAGAGGGCCGGCGAGGGCCCTACGAGCAGTACTTC; CDR3aa: CSAREGRRGPYEQYF
d_gene: .; j_gene: TRBJ2-1; abundance: .; v_gene: TRBV11-2; CDR3nt: TGTGCCAGCAGCTTAGATACCCCAATGCTGAGCTCCTACAATGAGCAGTTCTTC; CDR3aa: CASSLDTPMLSSYNEQFF
d_gene: .; j_gene: TRBJ2-2; abundance: few; v_gene: TRBV6-2/TRBV6-3; CDR3nt: TGTGCCAGCAGTCCCTACCGCCCACCGCGTACGAACACCGGGGAGCTGTTTTTT; CDR3aa: CASSPYRPPRTNTGELFF
d_gene: .; j_gene: TRBJ1-4; abundance: .; v_gene: TRBV11-2; CDR3nt: TGTGCCAGCAGTCCAGTTACAGGTGTTAATGAAAAACTGTTTTTT; CDR3aa: CASSPVTGVNEKLFF
d_gene: .; j_gene: TRBJ1-1; abundance: few; v_gene: TRBV12-3/TRBV12-4; CDR3nt: TGTGCCAGCAGTCCCGCAAGGACCTTTTCCCTAGGGGCTTTCTTT; CDR3aa: CASSPARTFSLGAFF